The clone carrying this T cell receptor (beta chain) was seen once. The V end was cut by 3 bases, the J end by 4 bases, with 4 bases between. Per germline, CDR1 KGHSH and CDR2 LQKENI. The CDR3 is 12 amino acids. TCRdb's copy holds only in-frame clones and misses some; the assay was immunoSEQ multiplex PCR. Of 40,000 to 50,000 clones detected, approximately 78% appear once; the ten largest clones hold about 3.3%. The sample originates from a study of radiotherapy plus CTLA-4 blockade in lung cancer. About the research overall: Objective responses arose in around a sixth of patients, and 31% experienced disease control.

The sample in question was peripheral blood, obtained from a patient treated with radiotherapy plus ipilimumab. J is TRBJ2-1 and V is TRBV18; D is unresolved. This TCR was recovered from a human donor with non-small cell lung cancer who had stable disease on radiotherapy plus ipilimumab. The CDR3 region is CASSPQYNEQFF. In nucleotides, the CDR3 is TGTGCCAGCTCACCCCAATACAATGAGCAGTTCTTC.